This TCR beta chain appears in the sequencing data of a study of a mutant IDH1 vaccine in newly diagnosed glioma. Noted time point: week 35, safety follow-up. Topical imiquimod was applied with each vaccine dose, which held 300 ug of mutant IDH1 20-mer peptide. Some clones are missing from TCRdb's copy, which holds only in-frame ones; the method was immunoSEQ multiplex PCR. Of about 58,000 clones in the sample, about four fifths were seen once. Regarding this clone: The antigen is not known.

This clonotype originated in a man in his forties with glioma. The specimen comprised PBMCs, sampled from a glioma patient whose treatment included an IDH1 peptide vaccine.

The CDR3 sequence: CASSVGDRATKNIQYF. The CDR3 bases are TGTGCCAGCAGCGTAGGAGACAGGGCTACCAAAAACATTCAGTACTTC. The genes are TRBV9 and TRBJ2-4, with 7 bases matching TRBD1. This CDR3 region has 16 residues. V gave up 0 bases and J gave up 2 bases; unmatched junction bases: 5. The germline CDR1 and CDR2 sequences are SGDLS and YYNGEE.